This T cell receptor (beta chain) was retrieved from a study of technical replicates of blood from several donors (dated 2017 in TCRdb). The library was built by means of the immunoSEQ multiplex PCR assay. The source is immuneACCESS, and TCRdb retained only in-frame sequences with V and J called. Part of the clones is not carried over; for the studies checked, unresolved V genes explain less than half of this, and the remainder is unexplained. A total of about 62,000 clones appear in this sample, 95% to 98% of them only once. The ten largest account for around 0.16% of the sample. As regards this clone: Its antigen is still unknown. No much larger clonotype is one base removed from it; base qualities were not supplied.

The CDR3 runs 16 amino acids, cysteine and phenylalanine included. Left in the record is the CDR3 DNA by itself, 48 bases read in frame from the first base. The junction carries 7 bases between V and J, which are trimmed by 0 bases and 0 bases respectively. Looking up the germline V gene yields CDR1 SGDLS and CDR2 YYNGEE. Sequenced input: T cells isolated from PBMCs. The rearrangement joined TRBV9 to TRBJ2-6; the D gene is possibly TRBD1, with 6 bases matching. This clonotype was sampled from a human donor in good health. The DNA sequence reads TGTGCCAGCAGCGTAGGAGGGGGCTCTGGGGCCAACGTCCTGACTTTC. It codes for CASSVGGGSGANVLTF.